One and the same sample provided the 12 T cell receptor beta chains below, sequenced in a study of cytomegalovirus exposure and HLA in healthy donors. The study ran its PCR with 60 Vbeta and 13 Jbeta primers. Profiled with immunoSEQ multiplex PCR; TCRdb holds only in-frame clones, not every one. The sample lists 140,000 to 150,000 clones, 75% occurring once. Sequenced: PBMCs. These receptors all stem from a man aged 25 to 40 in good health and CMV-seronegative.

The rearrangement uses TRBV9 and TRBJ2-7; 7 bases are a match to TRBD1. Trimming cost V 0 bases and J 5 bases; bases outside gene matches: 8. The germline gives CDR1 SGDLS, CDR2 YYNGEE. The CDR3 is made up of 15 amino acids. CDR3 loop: CASSVVADRSNEQYF. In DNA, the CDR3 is TGTGCCAGCAGCGTAGTGGCGGACAGGTCTAACGAGCAGTACTTC.

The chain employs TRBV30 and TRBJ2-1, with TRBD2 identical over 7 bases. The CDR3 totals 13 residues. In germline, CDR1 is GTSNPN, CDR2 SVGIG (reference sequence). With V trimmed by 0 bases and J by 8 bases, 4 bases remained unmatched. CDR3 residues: CAWSVGTTHEQFF. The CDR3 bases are TGTGCCTGGAGTGTAGGGACTACCCATGAGCAGTTCTTC.

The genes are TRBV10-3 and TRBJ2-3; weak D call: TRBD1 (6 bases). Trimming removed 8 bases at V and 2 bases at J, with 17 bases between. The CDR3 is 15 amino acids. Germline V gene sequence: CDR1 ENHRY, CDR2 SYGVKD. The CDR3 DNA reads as TGTGCCATCCGTAAGACAGGACAAAACACAGATACGCAGTATTTT. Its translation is CAIRKTGQNTDTQYF.

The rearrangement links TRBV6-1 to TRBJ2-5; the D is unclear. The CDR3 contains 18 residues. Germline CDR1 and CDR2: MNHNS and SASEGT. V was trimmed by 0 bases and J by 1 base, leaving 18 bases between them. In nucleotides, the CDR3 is TGTGCCAGCAGTGAAGCGGGTGGGCACACAAGGATCCAAGAGACCCAGTACTTC. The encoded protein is CASSEAGGHTRIQETQYF.

The CDR3 bases are TGTGCCAGTAATGGGAGGGGTCGAGTAAACACTGAAGCTTTCTTT. It is translated as CASNGRGRVNTEAFF. This sequence joins TRBV19 and TRBJ1-1, with TRBD1 as a possible D gene (5 bases). In germline, CDR1 is LNHDA, CDR2 SQIVND (reference sequence). The CDR3 runs to 15 residues. V gave up 7 bases and J gave up 2 bases, with 17 bases separating them.

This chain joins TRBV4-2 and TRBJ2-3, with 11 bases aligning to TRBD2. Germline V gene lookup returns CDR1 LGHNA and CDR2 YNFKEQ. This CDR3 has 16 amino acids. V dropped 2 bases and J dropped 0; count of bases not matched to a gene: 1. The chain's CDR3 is CASSQTSGSSTDTQYF. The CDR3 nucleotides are TGTGCCAGCAGCCAAACTAGCGGGAGCAGCACAGATACGCAGTATTTT.

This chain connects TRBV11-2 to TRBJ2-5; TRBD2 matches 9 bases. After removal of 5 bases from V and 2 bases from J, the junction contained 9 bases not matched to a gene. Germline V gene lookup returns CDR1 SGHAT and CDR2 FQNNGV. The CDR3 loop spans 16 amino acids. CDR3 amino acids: CASSPGSSGAQETQYF. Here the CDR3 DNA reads TGTGCCAGCAGCCCCGGGTCTAGCGGGGCACAAGAGACCCAGTACTTC. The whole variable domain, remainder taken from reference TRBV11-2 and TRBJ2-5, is EAGVAQSPRYKIIEKRQSVAFWCNPISGHATLYWYQQILGQGPKLLIQFQNNGVVDDSQLPKDRFSAERLKGVDSTLKIQPAKLEDSAVYLCASSPGSSGAQETQYFGPGTRLLVL.

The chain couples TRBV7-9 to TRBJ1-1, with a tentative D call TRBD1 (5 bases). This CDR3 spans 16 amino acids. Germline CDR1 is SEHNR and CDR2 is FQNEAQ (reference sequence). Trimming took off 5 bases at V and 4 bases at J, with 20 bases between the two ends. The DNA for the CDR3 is TGTGCCAGCAGCCGAACCAGGGATCCGGTGGGCACTGAAGCTTTCTTT. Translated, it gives CASSRTRDPVGTEAFF.

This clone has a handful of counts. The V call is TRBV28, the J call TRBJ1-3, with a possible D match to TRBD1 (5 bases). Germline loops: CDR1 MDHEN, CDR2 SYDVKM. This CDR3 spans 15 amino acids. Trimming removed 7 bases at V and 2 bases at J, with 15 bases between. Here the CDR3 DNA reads TGTGCCAGCACCCCCGGGGGAGGGCCTGGAAACACCATATATTTT. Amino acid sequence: CASTPGGGPGNTIYF.

The CDR3 region has the DNA TGTGCCAGCACCTCCTTGACTGGGGGCGAGACCCAGTACTTC. Translation gives CASTSLTGGETQYF. The chain combines TRBV6-1 with TRBJ2-5; possibly TRBD1 for D (6 bases). CDR1 MNHNS and CDR2 SASEGT come from the germline V gene. The CDR3 contains 14 residues. Trimming shortened V by 7 bases and J by 5 bases, and 17 bases separated the two germline ends.

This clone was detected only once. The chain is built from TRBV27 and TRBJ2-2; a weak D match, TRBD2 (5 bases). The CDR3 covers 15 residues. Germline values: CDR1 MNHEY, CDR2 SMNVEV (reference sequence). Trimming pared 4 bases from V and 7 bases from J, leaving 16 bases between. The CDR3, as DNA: TGTGCCAGCAGTTCCACCCCCCTCGAGGGCGGGGAGCTGTTTTTT. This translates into CASSSTPLEGGELFF.

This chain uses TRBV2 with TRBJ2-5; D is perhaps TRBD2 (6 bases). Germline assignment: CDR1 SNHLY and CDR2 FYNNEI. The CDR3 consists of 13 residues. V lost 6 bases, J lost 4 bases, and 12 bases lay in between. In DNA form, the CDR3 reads TGTGCCAGCAGCGCAGACGGGAGAGAGACCCAGTACTTC. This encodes CASSADGRETQYF.